This record covers a single T cell receptor (beta chain). These data are taken from a study of blood T cell repertoires in COVID-19. Background on the study: PBMCs, B-cell-depleted T cells, or T cells were the source of the cDNA or gDNA that made up the material.

Per the original data handling: Estimation of nucleated cell counts was performed using reference gene primer amplification. Data came from immunoSEQ multiplex PCR; TCRdb stores just in-frame clones and leaves some out. For V, J and clone size, that table is used; D and trimming come from the DNA. The sample contains roughly 120,000 clones, approximately 90% of which appear only once. The material sequenced was peripheral blood. This TCR derives from a man between 45 and 60 years old with COVID-19, enrolled during active disease.

The CDR3 loop reads CASSLYAGGPDEQYF. The CDR3 DNA sequence: TGTGCCAGCAGCTTATACGCGGGAGGGCCGGACGAGCAGTACTTC. V is TRBV7-6 and J is TRBJ2-7; 9 bases are a match to TRBD2. Germline V gene lookup returns CDR1 SGHVS and CDR2 FNYEAQ. V lost 2 bases to trimming and J lost 5 bases; unmatched junction nucleotides: 7. The CDR3 is 15 amino acids. The whole variable domain, filled in from reference TRBV7-6 and TRBJ2-7, reads GAGVSQSPRYKVTKRGQDVALRCDPISGHVSLYWYRQALGQGPEFLTYFNYEAQQDKSGLPNDRFSAERPEGSISTLTIQRTEQRDSAMYRCASSLYAGGPDEQYFGPGTRLTVT.